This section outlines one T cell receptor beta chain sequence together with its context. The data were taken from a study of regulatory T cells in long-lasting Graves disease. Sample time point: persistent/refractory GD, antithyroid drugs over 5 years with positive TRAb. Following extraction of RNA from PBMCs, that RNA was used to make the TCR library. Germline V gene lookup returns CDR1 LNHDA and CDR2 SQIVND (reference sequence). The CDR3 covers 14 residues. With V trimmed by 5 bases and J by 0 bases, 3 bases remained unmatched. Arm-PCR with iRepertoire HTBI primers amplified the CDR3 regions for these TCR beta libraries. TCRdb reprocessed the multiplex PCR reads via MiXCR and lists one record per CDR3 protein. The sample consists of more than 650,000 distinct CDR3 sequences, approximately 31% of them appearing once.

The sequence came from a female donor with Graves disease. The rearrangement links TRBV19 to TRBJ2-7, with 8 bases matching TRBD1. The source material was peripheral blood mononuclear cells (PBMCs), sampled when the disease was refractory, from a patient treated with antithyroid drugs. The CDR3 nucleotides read TGTGCCAGTAGTTTGGACAGGGTCTCCTACGAGCAGTACTTC. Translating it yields CASSLDRVSYEQYF.